This record concerns one T cell receptor beta chain sequence. The repertoire was sequenced with immunoSEQ multiplex PCR; TCRdb's copy has only in-frame clones and lacks some. The sample includes about 140,000 clones, approximately 87% of them seen just once. The length of the CDR3 is 15 residues. V trimming: 4 bases; J trimming: 5 bases; junction bases outside the gene matches: 8. The germline V gene has CDR1 SGHKS and CDR2 YYEKEE (reference sequence). These data are taken from a study of blood T cell repertoires in COVID-19. About the study: Researchers got acute and convalescent COVID-19 samples from the United States, Italy and Spain. The cDNA or gDNA used as material had been derived from T cells, B-cell-depleted T cells, or PBMCs.

Participant-given clinical history determined each cohort assignment. The gene calls are TRBV5-5 and TRBJ2-2, with TRBD2 matching 7 bases. The sequenced material came from PBMCs or T cells enriched from blood (not recorded which). The source is a middle-aged man in a cohort exposed to, infected with or recovered from COVID-19 (not recorded which). The CDR3 here is CASSSPAGKTGELFF. CDR3 DNA sequence: TGTGCCAGCAGCAGCCCAGCGGGGAAAACCGGGGAGCTGTTTTTT.